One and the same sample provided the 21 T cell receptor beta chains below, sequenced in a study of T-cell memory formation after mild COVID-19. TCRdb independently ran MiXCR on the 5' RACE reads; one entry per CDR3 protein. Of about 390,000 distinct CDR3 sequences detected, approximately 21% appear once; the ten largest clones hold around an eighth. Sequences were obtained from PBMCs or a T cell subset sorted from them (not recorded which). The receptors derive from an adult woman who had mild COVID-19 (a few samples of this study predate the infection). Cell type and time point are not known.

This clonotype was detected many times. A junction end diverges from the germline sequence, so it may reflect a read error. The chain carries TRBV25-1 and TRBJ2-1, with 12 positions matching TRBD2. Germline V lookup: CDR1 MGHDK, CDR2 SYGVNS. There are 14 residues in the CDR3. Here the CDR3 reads CASSEHTSGRLKIF. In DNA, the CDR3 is TGTGCCAGCAGTGAACATACTAGCGGGAGGTTGAAGATCTTC.

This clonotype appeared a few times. CDR3 in amino acids: CASSQVRAGMIMYTQYF. CDR3 sequence (DNA): TGCGCCAGCAGCCAAGTCAGGGCGGGGATGATCATGTATACGCAGTATTTT. The J gene is TRBJ2-3, the V gene TRBV4-1, with D possibly matching TRBD2 (6 bases). This CDR3 contains 17 residues. Germline-derived CDR1 and CDR2 are MGHRA and YSYEKL. V lost 1 base and J 7 bases, leaving 21 bases between the germline ends.

The CDR3 loop reads CASSGGTSEYNEQFF. The DNA for the CDR3 is TGCGCCAGCAGCGGCGGGACTAGCGAGTACAATGAGCAGTTCTTC. The gene calls are TRBV5-1 and TRBJ2-1; 10 bases are a match to TRBD2. The junction had 5 bases not matched to a gene; V was cut back by 4 bases and J by 4 bases. The CDR3 has 15 residues. Per the germline V gene, CDR1 is SGHRS and CDR2 is YFSETQ.

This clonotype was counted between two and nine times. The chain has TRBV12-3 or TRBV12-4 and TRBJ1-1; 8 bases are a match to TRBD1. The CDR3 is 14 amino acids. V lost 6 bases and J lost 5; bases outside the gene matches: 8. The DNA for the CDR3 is TGTGCCAGCAGCTTGACAGGGGCGTTTACTGAAGCTTTCTTT. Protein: CASSLTGAFTEAFF.

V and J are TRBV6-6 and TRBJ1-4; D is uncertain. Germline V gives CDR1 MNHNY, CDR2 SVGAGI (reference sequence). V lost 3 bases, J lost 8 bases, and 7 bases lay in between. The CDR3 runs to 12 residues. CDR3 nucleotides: TGTGCCAGCAGTTATTCGGAGGAAAAACTGTTTTTT. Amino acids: CASSYSEEKLFF.

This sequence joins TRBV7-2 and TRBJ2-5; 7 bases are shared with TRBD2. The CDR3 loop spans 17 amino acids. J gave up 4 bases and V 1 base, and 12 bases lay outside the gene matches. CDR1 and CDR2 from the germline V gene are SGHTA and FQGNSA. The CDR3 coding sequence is TGTGCCAGCAGCTTAGATAGGGCGGGGAGGGCATCAGAGACCCAGTACTTC. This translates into CASSLDRAGRASETQYF.

The CDR3 is CASIGIAQDRRAEAFF. CDR3 in DNA: TGTGCCAGCATAGGAATCGCCCAAGACAGGAGGGCTGAAGCTTTCTTT. This sequence joins TRBV27 and TRBJ1-1; D possibly corresponds to TRBD1 (6 bases). The CDR3 runs 16 residues. Between the trimmed V and J ends, which lost 7 bases and 6 bases, there was a span of 24 bases. Germline V CDR1 and CDR2: MNHEY, SMNVEV (reference sequence).

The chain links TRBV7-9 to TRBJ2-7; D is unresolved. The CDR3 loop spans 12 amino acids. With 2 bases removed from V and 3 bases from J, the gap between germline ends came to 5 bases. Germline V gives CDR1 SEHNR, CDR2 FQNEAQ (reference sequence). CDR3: CASSLKLYEQYF. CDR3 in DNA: TGTGCCAGCAGCTTAAAGCTCTACGAGCAGTACTTC.

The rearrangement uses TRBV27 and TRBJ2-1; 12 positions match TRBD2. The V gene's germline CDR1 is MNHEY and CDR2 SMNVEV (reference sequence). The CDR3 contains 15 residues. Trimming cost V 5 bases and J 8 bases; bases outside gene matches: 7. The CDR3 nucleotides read TGTGCCAGCAGTATCAGGACTAGCGGGAAGGATGAGCAGTTCTTC. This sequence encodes CASSIRTSGKDEQFF.

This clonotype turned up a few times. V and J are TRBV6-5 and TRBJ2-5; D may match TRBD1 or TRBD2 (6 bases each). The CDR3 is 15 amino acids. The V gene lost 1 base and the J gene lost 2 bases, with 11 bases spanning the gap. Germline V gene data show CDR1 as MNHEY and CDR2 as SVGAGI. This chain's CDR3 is CASSYYRAGQETQYF. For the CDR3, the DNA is TGTGCCAGCAGTTACTACAGGGCGGGACAAGAGACCCAGTACTTC.

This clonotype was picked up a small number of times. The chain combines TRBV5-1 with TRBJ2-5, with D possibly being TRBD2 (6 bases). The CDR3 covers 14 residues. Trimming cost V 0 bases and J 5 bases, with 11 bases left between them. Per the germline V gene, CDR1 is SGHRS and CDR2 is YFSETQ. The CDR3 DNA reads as TGCGCCAGCAGCTTGGAGGGCGGAGGGGAGACCCAGTACTTC. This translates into CASSLEGGGETQYF.

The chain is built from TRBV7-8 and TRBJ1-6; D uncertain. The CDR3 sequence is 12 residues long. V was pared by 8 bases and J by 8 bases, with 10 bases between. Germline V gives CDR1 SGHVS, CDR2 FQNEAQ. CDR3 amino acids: CASGPVDSPLHF. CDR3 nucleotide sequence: TGTGCCAGCGGCCCAGTCGATTCACCCCTCCACTTT.

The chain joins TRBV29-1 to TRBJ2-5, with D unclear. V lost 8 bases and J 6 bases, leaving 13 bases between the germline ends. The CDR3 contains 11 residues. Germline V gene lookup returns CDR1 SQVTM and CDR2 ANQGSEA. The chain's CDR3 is CSTWVGKTQYF. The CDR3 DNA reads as TGCAGCACCTGGGTGGGAAAGACCCAGTACTTC.

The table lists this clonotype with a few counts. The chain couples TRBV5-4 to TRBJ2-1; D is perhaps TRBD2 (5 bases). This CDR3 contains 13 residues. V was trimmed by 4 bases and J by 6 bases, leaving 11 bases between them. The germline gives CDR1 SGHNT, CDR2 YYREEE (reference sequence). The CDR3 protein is CASSPGIRNEQFF. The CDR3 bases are TGTGCCAGCAGCCCCGGGATTCGCAATGAGCAGTTCTTC.

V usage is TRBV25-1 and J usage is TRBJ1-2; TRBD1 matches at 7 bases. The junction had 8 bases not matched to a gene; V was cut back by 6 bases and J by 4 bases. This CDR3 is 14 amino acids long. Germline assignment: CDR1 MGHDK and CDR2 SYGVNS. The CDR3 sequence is CASRSKTGPYGYTF. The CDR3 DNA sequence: TGTGCCAGCAGATCGAAGACAGGGCCCTATGGCTACACCTTC.

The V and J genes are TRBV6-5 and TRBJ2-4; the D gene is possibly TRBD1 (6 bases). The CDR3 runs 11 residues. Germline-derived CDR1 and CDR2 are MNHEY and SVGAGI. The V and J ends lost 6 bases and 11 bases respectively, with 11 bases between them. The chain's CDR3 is CASSRGHLQYF. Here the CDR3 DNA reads TGTGCCAGCAGCCGGGGACATCTTCAGTACTTC.

The CDR3 is CASSLDRFGELFF. DNA for the CDR3: TGTGCCAGCAGTTTAGACAGGTTCGGGGAGCTGTTTTTT. This chain connects TRBV27 to TRBJ2-2; weak D call: TRBD1 (6 bases). The V and J ends lost 2 bases and 7 bases respectively, with 8 bases between them. The germline CDR1 and CDR2 sequences are MNHEY and SMNVEV (reference sequence). The CDR3 has 13 amino acids.

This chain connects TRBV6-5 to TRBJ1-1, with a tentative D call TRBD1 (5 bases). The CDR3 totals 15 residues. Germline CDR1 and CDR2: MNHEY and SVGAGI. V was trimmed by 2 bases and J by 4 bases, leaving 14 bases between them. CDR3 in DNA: TGTGCCAGCAGTTACCCTAGGGCGGGACCCACTGAAGCTTTCTTT. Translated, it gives CASSYPRAGPTEAFF.

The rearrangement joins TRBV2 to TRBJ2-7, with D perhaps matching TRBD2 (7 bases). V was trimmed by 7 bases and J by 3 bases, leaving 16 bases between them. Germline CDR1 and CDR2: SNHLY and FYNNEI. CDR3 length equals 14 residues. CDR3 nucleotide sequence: TGTGCCAGCACCCCTGGGAGGGGGAACTACGAGCAGTACTTC. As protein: CASTPGRGNYEQYF.

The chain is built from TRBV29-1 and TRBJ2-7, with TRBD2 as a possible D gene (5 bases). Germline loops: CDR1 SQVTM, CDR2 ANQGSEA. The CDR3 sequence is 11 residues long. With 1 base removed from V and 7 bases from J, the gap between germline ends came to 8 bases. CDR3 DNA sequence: TGCAGCGTTGAAGGGGCGGGTGAGCAGTACTTC. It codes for CSVEGAGEQYF.

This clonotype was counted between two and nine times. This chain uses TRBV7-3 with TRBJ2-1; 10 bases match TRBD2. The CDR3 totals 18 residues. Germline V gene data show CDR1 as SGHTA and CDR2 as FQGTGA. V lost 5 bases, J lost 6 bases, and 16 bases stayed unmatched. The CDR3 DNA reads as TGTGCCAGCAGCCCACACCGCCCCCAGCGGGGGGGGATCAATGAGCAGTTCTTC. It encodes CASSPHRPQRGGINEQFF.